The next 18 T cell receptor beta chains were all read from a single sample in a study of graft-versus-host responses after intestinal transplantation. Intraepithelial plus lamina propria lymphocytes were released by processing graft tissue. TCRdb keeps only in-frame clones here, not all; method: immunoSEQ multiplex PCR. Of about 18,000 clones in the sample, 65% to 85% are singletons; the top ten hold 7.8%. The sequences come from ileum tissue, collected around 69 weeks after intestinal transplant. The receptors come from a human patient who received an intestinal transplant, so some T cells may come from the graft donor.

The chain joins TRBV5-1 to TRBJ2-7, with D perhaps TRBD1 (7 bases). The V end was cut by 4 bases, the J end by 7 bases, with 21 bases between. This CDR3 is 15 amino acids long. The germline CDR1 and CDR2 sequences are SGHRS and YFSETQ. The CDR3 spells CASSVDGAGGQEQYF. CDR3 in DNA: TGCGCCAGCAGCGTGGATGGGGCCGGGGGACAGGAGCAGTACTTC.

In its sample, this clone was seen once. The chain employs TRBV21-1 and TRBJ2-2; the table's D call, TRBD2, was not checked against the DNA. TRBV21-1 is a known pseudogene. The CDR3 contains 15 residues. CDR3 nucleotides: TGTGCCAGCAGCCCTAAGCATGCGGACACCGGGGAGCTGTTTTTT. It encodes CASSPKHADTGELFF.

The rearrangement links TRBV7-2 to TRBJ1-5; D is unresolved. Looked up from germline, CDR1 is SGHTA and CDR2 is FQGNSA. The V and J ends lost 1 base and 3 bases respectively, with 7 bases between them. The CDR3 is 14 amino acids. The DNA for the CDR3 is TGTGCCAGCAGCTTAGTCCGGCTCAATCAGCCCCAGCATTTT. The encoded protein is CASSLVRLNQPQHF.

The V call is TRBV11-2, the J call TRBJ1-1, with D perhaps TRBD1 (6 bases). Germline CDR1 reads SGHAT; CDR2 reads FQNNGV. V was cut by 4 bases and J by 7 bases, with 13 bases left in between. The CDR3 has 13 amino acids. The CDR3 DNA follows: TGTGCCAGCAGCTGGGGGCAACCGTTTGAAGCTTTCTTT. Translated: CASSWGQPFEAFF.

A few counts support this clone. The rearrangement uses TRBV9 and TRBJ2-1; 7 nucleotides match TRBD1. V lost 3 bases, J lost 6 bases, and 6 bases stayed unmatched. Germline V lookup: CDR1 SGDLS, CDR2 YYNGEE. The CDR3 spans 14 residues. This CDR3 reads CASSGTGDLNEQFF. The CDR3 DNA reads TGTGCCAGCAGCGGCACAGGGGATCTCAATGAGCAGTTCTTC.

The rearrangement links TRBV6-1 to TRBJ1-6, with D possibly TRBD1 on 5 matching bases. This CDR3 spans 17 amino acids. Germline CDR1 and CDR2: MNHNS and SASEGT. Trimming took 3 bases from V and 1 from J, leaving 13 bases between them. The CDR3 bases are TGTGCCAGCAGTGATAAGGCAGGGAGGTCCTATAATTCACCCCTCCACTTT. This sequence encodes CASSDKAGRSYNSPLHF.

This clone has just a few counts. The junction does not match germline at one end; this may be a read error. This chain's CDR3 is CASSLGAGLPTDTQYF. DNA for the CDR3: TGTGCTAGCAGCTTAGGAGCAGGGCTCCCCACAGATACGCAGTATTTT. This sequence joins TRBV7-7 and TRBJ2-3, with D perhaps matching TRBD1 (5 bases). Germline lookup yields CDR1 SSHAT and CDR2 FNYEAQ (reference sequence). This CDR3 region has 16 residues.

The V and J genes are TRBV6-1 and TRBJ1-2, with D possibly TRBD1 on 6 matching bases. Germline V gene sequence: CDR1 MNHNS, CDR2 SASEGT. With 2 bases removed from V and 2 bases from J, the gap between germline ends came to 12 bases. The CDR3 is made up of 15 amino acids. The CDR3 DNA is TGTGCCAGCAGTGAAAATTGGGGGCTAAACTATGGCTACACCTTC. Protein: CASSENWGLNYGYTF.

The chain combines TRBV5-6 with TRBJ2-7; a weak D match, TRBD1 (5 bases). V was cut by 1 base and J by 0 bases, with 14 bases left in between. The CDR3 spans 16 residues. Per the germline V gene, CDR1 is SGHDT and CDR2 is YYEEEE. The CDR3 DNA is TGTGCCAGCAGCTTGACGCAGGGATACAGCTCCTACGAGCAGTACTTC. Protein product: CASSLTQGYSSYEQYF.

The chain combines TRBV7-8 with TRBJ2-5; D is ambiguous. The CDR3 covers 12 residues. Per the germline V gene, CDR1 is SGHVS and CDR2 is FQNEAQ. Trimming cost V 1 base and J 7 bases, with 7 bases left between them. CDR3 in amino acids: CASSLGSGTQYF. CDR3 in DNA: TGTGCCAGCAGCTTAGGTTCGGGGACCCAGTACTTC.

V gene TRBV7-9 combines with J gene TRBJ1-2; D remains unclear. The germline V and J ends were trimmed by 5 bases and 5 bases, with 6 bases remaining between them. The CDR3 spans 11 residues. Germline V gene data show CDR1 as SEHNR and CDR2 as FQNEAQ (reference sequence). In DNA form, the CDR3 reads TGTGCCAGCAGCGCGAATTATGGCTACACCTTC. This sequence encodes CASSANYGYTF.

DNA for the CDR3: TGTGCCAGCAGTTCTGAAATGGGGCCTGAAGCTTTCTTT. As protein: CASSSEMGPEAFF. The chain carries TRBV6-1 and TRBJ1-1; maybe TRBD1 (5 bases). Germline values: CDR1 MNHNS, CDR2 SASEGT. Trimming shortened V by 5 bases and J by 6 bases, and 13 bases separated the two germline ends. The CDR3 is 13 residues long.

V gene TRBV7-2 combines with J gene TRBJ1-6; 10 positions agree with TRBD1. This CDR3 region has 15 residues. The germline V gene has CDR1 SGHTA and CDR2 FQGNSA. V was pared by 0 bases and J by 10 bases, with 3 bases of the junction left unmatched. CDR3 region: CASSLAPGQGSPLHF. CDR3 bases: TGTGCCAGCAGCTTAGCTCCGGGACAGGGGTCACCCCTCCACTTT.

This chain links TRBV4-3 with TRBJ1-3; D is possibly TRBD1 (5 bases). Trimming shortened V by 0 bases and J by 2 bases, and 11 bases separated the two germline ends. The CDR3 spans 16 residues. CDR1 is LGHNA and CDR2 is YSLEER in the germline V gene. Written as DNA, the CDR3 is TGCGCCAGCAGCCAAGATATTTCAGGGACTGGAAACACCATATATTTT. Its protein is CASSQDISGTGNTIYF.

This rearrangement joins TRBV7-9 to TRBJ2-6; D may be TRBD1 (7 bases). From germline, CDR1 is SEHNR and CDR2 FQNEAQ (reference sequence). This CDR3 comprises 16 residues. Between the trimmed V and J ends, which lost 5 bases and 0 bases, there was a span of 11 bases. The CDR3 DNA reads as TGTGCCAGCAGCCGACAGGGAGGCTCTGGGGCCAACGTCCTGACTTTC. Translated: CASSRQGGSGANVLTF.

The genes are TRBV9 and TRBJ2-1, with D tentatively TRBD1 (5 bases). Germline CDR1 and CDR2: SGDLS and YYNGEE. CDR3 length equals 15 residues. V shed 0 bases and J shed 6 bases, with 13 bases lying between them. The CDR3 sequence: CASSVAGQGINEQFF. CDR3 bases: TGTGCCAGCAGCGTAGCTGGGCAGGGCATCAATGAGCAGTTCTTC.

V usage is TRBV7-9 and J usage is TRBJ2-7; 9 bases are a match to TRBD1. Trimming cost V 5 bases and J 4 bases; bases outside gene matches: 6. Looked up from germline, CDR1 is SEHNR and CDR2 is FQNEAQ (reference sequence). This CDR3 comprises 14 residues. The DNA of the CDR3 is TGTGCCAGCAGCCCACAGGGGGCGGGATACGAGCAGTACTTC. It yields the protein CASSPQGAGYEQYF. Using reference TRBV7-9 and TRBJ2-7 for the parts outside the CDR3, the full variable domain is DTGVSQNPRHKITKRGQNVTFRCDPISEHNRLYWYRQTLGQGPEFLTYFQNEAQLEKSRLLSDRFSAERPKGSFSTLEIQRTEQGDSAMYLCASSPQGAGYEQYFGPGTRLTVT.

To note about this clone: Other DNA sequences of this sample code for an identical CDR3. This chain links TRBV7-9 with TRBJ2-7, with D perhaps matching TRBD1 or TRBD2 (6 bases each). The germline V gene encodes CDR1 SEHNR and CDR2 FQNEAQ (reference sequence). With 5 bases removed from V and 7 bases from J, the gap between germline ends came to 18 bases. The CDR3 contains 14 residues. CDR3 residues: CASSPPGALLEQYF. CDR3 bases: TGTGCCAGCAGCCCCCCGGGGGCCCTACTAGAGCAGTACTTC. The full variable domain, its missing parts supplied by reference TRBV7-9 and TRBJ2-7, is DTGVSQNPRHKITKRGQNVTFRCDPISEHNRLYWYRQTLGQGPEFLTYFQNEAQLEKSRLLSDRFSAERPKGSFSTLEIQRTEQGDSAMYLCASSPPGALLEQYFGPGTRLTVT.